A single TCR beta chain is shown here with its context. Its target is not known. The PCR had 60 Vbeta and 13 Jbeta primers. TCRdb's copy holds only in-frame clones and misses some; the assay was immunoSEQ multiplex PCR. The data include more than 50,000 clones; the top ten clones carry 6.5% to 8.5%. The entry originates in a study of cytomegalovirus exposure and HLA in healthy donors. General study results and limits: Among immune exposure information, only CMV serostatus was available. Across donors, presence/absence analyses took sequencing depth to be roughly uniform.

This CDR3 has 15 residues. Germline CDR1 is SGDLS and CDR2 is YYNGEE. V was pared by 0 bases and J by 6 bases, with 9 bases of the junction left unmatched. This sequence was found in a woman aged 40 to 50 in good health and CMV-seronegative. The chain has TRBV9 and TRBJ2-7, with 7 bases aligning to TRBD2. The source material was PBMCs. CDR3 sequence: CASSVGRGLDSEQYF. CDR3 DNA sequence: TGTGCCAGCAGCGTAGGCCGCGGACTAGATTCCGAGCAGTACTTC.